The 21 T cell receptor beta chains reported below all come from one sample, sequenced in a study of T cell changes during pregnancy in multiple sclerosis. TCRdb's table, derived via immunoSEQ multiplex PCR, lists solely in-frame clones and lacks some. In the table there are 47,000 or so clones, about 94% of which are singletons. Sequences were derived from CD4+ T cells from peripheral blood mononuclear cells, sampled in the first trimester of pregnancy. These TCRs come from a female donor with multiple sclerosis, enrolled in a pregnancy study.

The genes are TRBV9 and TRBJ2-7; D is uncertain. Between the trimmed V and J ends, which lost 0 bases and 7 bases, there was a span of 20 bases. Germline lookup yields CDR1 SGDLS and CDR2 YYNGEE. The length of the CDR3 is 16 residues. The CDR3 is CASSVDSGVGIREQYF. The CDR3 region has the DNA TGTGCCAGCAGCGTAGACTCTGGAGTCGGTATTAGGGAGCAGTACTTC.

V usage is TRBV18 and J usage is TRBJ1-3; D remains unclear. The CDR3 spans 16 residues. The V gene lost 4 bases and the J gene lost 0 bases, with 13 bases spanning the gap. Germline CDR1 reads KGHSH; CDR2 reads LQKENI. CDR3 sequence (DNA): TGTGCCAGCTCACTGGAACAGCCCGACTCTGGAAACACCATATATTTT. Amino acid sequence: CASSLEQPDSGNTIYF.

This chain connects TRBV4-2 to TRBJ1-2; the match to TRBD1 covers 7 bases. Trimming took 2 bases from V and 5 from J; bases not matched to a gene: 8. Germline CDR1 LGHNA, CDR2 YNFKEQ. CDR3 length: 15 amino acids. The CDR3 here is CASSQRDSLLYGYTF. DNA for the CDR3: TGTGCCAGCAGCCAACGGGACAGTCTGCTGTATGGCTACACCTTC.

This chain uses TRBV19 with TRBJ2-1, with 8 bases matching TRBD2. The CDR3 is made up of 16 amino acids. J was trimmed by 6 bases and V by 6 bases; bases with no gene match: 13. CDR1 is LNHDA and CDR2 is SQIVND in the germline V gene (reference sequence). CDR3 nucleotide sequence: TGTGCCAGTAGCCCCCAACATAGCGGGGCAGGCAATGAGCAGTTCTTC. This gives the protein CASSPQHSGAGNEQFF.

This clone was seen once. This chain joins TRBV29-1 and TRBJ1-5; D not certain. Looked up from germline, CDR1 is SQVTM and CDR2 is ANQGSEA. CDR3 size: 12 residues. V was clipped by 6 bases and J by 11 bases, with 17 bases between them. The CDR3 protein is CSVYSPPGTQHF. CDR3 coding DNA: TGCAGCGTATACAGTCCCCCCGGGACCCAGCATTTT.

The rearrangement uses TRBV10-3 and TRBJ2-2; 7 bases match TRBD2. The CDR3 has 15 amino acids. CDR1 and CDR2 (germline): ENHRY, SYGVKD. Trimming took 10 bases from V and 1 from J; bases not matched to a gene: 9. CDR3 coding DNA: TGTGCCACCTCGTCCGGACTAGTGAACACCGGGGAGCTGTTTTTT. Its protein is CATSSGLVNTGELFF.

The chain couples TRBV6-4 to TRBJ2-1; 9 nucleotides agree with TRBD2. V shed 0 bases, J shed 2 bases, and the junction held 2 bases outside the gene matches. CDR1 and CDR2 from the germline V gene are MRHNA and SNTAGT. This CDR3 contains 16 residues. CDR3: CASSDSGGGAYNEQFF. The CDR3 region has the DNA TGTGCCAGCAGTGACTCGGGCGGGGGGGCCTACAATGAGCAGTTCTTC.

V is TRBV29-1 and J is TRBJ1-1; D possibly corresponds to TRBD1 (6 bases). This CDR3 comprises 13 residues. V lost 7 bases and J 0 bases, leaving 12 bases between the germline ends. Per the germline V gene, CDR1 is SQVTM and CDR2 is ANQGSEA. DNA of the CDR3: TGCAGCGGTATACAGGGAGTGAACACTGAAGCTTTCTTT. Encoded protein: CSGIQGVNTEAFF.

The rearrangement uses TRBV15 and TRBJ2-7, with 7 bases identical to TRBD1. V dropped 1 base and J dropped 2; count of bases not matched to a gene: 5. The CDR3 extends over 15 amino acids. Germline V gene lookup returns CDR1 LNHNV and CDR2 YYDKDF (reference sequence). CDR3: CATSRGDRAPYEQYF. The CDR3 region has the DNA TGTGCCACCAGCAGAGGAGACAGGGCCCCCTACGAGCAGTACTTC.

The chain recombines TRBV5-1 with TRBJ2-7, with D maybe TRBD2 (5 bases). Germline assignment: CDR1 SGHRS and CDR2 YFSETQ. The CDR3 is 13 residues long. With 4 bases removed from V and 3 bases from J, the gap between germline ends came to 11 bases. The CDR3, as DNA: TGCGCCAGCAGCCCCGGACGGGACTACGAGCAGTACTTC. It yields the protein CASSPGRDYEQYF.

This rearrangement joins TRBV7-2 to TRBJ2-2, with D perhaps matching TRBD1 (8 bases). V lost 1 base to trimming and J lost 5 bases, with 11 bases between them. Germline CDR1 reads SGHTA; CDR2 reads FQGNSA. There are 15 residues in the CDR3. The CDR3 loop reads CASSLVQGGTGELFF. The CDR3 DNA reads TGTGCCAGCAGCTTAGTACAGGGGGGGACCGGGGAGCTGTTTTTT.

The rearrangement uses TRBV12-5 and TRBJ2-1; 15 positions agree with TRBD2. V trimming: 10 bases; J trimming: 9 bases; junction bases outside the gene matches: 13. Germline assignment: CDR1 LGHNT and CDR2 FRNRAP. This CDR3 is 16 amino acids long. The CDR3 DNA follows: TGTGCTATCGGACTAGCGGGGGGGCAGAGGTTAAGTGAGCAGTTCTTC. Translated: CAIGLAGGQRLSEQFF.

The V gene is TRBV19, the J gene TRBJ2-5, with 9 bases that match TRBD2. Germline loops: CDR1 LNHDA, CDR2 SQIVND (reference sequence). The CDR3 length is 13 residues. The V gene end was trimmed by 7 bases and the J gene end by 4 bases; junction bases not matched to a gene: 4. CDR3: CASNAGGRETQYF. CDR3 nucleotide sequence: TGTGCCAGTAATGCGGGGGGGCGAGAGACCCAGTACTTC.

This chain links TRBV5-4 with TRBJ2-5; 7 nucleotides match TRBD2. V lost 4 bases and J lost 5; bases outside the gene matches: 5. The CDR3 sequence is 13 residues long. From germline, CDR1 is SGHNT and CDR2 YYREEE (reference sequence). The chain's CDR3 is CASSPNSGETQYF. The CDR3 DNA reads TGTGCCAGCAGCCCTAATAGCGGGGAGACCCAGTACTTC.

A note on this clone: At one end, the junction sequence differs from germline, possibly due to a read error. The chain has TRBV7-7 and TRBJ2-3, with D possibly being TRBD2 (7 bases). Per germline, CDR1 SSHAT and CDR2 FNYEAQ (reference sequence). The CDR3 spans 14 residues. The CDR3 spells CASSSRGGADTQYF. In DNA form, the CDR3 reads TGTGCTAGCAGCTCTAGGGGGGGGGCAGATACGCAGTATTTT.

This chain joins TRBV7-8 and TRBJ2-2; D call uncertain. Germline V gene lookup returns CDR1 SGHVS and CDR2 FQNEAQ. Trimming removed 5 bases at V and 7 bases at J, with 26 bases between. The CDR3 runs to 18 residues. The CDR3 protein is CASSPLTRTRTVGGELFF. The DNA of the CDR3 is TGTGCCAGCAGCCCCTTGACCCGAACCCGCACAGTTGGCGGGGAGCTGTTTTTT.

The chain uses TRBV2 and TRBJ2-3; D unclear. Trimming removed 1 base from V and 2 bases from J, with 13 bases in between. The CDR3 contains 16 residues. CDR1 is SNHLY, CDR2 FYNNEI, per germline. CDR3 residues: CASSEVPRKVTDTQYF. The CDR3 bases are TGTGCCAGCAGTGAAGTACCCAGGAAGGTCACAGATACGCAGTATTTT.

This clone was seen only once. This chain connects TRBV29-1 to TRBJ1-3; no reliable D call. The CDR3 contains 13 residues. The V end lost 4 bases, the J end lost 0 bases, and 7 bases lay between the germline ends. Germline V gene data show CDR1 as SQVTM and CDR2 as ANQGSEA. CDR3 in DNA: TGCAGCGTTGTCGGAGTCTCTGGAAACACCATATATTTT. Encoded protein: CSVVGVSGNTIYF.

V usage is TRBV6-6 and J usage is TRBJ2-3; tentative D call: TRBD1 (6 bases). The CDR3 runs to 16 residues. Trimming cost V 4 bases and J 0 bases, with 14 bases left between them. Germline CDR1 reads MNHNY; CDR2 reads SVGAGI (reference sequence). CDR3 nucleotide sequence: TGTGCCAGCAGTTTGTGGGACACTTCTAGCACAGATACGCAGTATTTT. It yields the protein CASSLWDTSSTDTQYF.

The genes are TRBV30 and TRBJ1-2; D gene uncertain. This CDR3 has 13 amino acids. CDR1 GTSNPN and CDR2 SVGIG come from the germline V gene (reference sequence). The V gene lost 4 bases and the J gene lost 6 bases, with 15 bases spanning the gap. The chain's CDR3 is CAWIARVGHGYTF. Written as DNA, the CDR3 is TGTGCCTGGATCGCCCGAGTGGGCCATGGCTACACCTTC.

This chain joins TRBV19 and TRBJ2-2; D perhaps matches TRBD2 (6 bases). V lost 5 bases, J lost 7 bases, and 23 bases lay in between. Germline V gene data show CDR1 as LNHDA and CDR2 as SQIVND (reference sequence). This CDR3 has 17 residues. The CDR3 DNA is TGTGCCAGTAGTCGGGAAACGGGGGTCGTTGGGTTCGGGGAGCTGTTTTTT. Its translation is CASSRETGVVGFGELFF. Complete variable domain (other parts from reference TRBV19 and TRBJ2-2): DGGITQSPKYLFRKEGQNVTLSCEQNLNHDAMYWYRQDPGQGLRLIYYSQIVNDFQKGDIAEGYSVSREKKESFPLTVTSAQKNPTAFYLCASSRETGVVGFGELFFGEGSRLTVL.